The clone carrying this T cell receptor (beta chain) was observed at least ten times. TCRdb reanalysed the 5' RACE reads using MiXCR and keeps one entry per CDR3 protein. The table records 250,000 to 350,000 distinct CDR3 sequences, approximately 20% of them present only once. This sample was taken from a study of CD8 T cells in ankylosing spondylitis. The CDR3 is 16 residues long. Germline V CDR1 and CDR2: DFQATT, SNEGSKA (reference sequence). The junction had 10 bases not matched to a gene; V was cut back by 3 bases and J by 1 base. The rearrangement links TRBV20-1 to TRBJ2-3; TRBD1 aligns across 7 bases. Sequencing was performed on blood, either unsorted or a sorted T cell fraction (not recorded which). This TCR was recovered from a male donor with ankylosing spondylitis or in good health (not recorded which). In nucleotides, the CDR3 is TGCAGTGCTAGCGGTAACAGGGGCCTAGGCACAGATACGCAGTATTTT. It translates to CSASGNRGLGTDTQYF.